One sample yielded the 26 T cell receptor beta chains listed below, sequenced in a study of cytomegalovirus exposure and HLA in healthy donors. Some clones are missing from TCRdb's copy, which holds only in-frame ones; the method was immunoSEQ multiplex PCR. The table has 35,000 to 50,000 clones, under 95% seen once; the top ten hold approximately 2.1%. The sequenced material came from PBMCs. Every receptor here comes from a woman between 18 and 30 years old in good health and CMV-seronegative.

V and J are TRBV9 and TRBJ1-3; 7 bases agree with TRBD1. The CDR3 has 16 residues. V was clipped by 3 bases and J by 3 bases; unmatched bases: 9. Germline V CDR1 and CDR2: SGDLS, YYNGEE. The CDR3 loop is CASSATSTGDGNTIYF. The CDR3 coding sequence is TGTGCCAGCAGCGCCACCTCAACAGGGGATGGAAACACCATATATTTT.

The rearrangement links TRBV6-4 to TRBJ2-3; 8 nucleotides match TRBD1. Looked up from germline, CDR1 is MRHNA and CDR2 is SNTAGT. V lost 2 bases, J lost 5 bases, and 6 bases stayed unmatched. This CDR3 comprises 15 residues. In DNA form, the CDR3 reads TGTGCCAGCAGTGACCCGGACAGGGCTGAAGATACGCAGTATTTT. Translating gives CASSDPDRAEDTQYF.

V gene TRBV6-5 combines with J gene TRBJ1-5; TRBD1 might be the D (6 bases). V lost 5 bases and J lost 2, with 7 bases in between. The CDR3 is 13 amino acids. CDR1 and CDR2 from the germline V gene are MNHEY and SVGAGI. CDR3 sequence reads: CASSQGRNQPQHF. The CDR3 DNA reads as TGTGCCAGCAGTCAGGGGCGCAATCAGCCCCAGCATTTT.

V gene TRBV25-1 combines with J gene TRBJ1-4; 8 nucleotides align to TRBD1. The CDR3 runs 16 residues. The germline CDR1 and CDR2 sequences are MGHDK and SYGVNS. Trimming cost V 2 bases and J 0 bases; bases outside gene matches: 2. CDR3 sequence: CASSEDRGTTNEKLFF. In nucleotides, the CDR3 is TGTGCCAGCAGTGAAGACAGGGGCACAACTAATGAAAAACTGTTTTTT.

This clone has only one observation. Written as DNA, the CDR3 is TGTGCCAGCTCACCACCGGTGGGCCAAGCGGGGGGATTGAGGTACGAGCAGTACTTC. Its translation: CASSPPVGQAGGLRYEQYF. The chain carries TRBV18 and TRBJ2-7, with 9 bases that match TRBD2. The CDR3 has 19 amino acids. V lost 0 bases and J lost 4; bases outside the gene matches: 16. Germline CDR1 reads KGHSH; CDR2 reads LQKENI. The variable domain in full, completed from reference TRBV18 and TRBJ2-7, reads NAGVMQNPRHLVRRRGQEARLRCSPMKGHSHVYWYRQLPEEGLKFMVYLQKENIIDESGMPKERFSAEFPKEGPSILRIQQVVRGDSAAYFCASSPPVGQAGGLRYEQYFGPGTRLTVT.

The rearrangement uses TRBV19 and TRBJ1-1, with D hard to call. CDR3 length: 12 residues. The V and J ends lost 9 bases and 1 base respectively, with 9 bases between them. Germline CDR1 is LNHDA and CDR2 is SQIVND (reference sequence). CDR3 residues: CASLRGNTEAFF. The CDR3, as DNA: TGTGCCAGCCTTCGGGGGAACACTGAAGCTTTCTTT.

This clone is a singleton in its sample. This rearrangement joins TRBV29-1 to TRBJ2-3, with 11 bases lining up with TRBD1. Germline CDR1 and CDR2: SQVTM and ANQGSEA. Trimming took 7 bases from V and 4 from J; bases not matched to a gene: 10. This CDR3 is built from 15 residues. The CDR3 loop reads CSALMLDRGPDTQYF. CDR3 in DNA: TGCAGCGCCCTAATGCTGGACAGGGGGCCAGATACGCAGTATTTT.

The chain employs TRBV11-3 and TRBJ2-1; weak D call: TRBD2 (5 bases). The germline gives CDR1 SGHNT, CDR2 YENEEA. The V and J ends lost 2 bases and 14 bases respectively, with 16 bases between them. This CDR3 is built from 13 residues. In DNA, the CDR3 is TGTGCCAGCAGCTTAACTAGAAGGCTAGAAGAGTTCTTC. Translation gives CASSLTRRLEEFF.

CDR3 sequence (DNA): TGCAGCGTTGAGTGGCAGAACTATGGCTACACCTTC. Amino acid sequence: CSVEWQNYGYTF. The rearrangement joins TRBV29-1 to TRBJ1-2; D remains ambiguous. Germline CDR1 is SQVTM and CDR2 is ANQGSEA. The CDR3 is 12 residues long. V was pared by 3 bases and J by 2 bases, with 7 bases between. Based on the CDR3 plus reference TRBV29-1 and TRBJ1-2, the full variable domain is SAVISQKPSRDICQRGTSLTIQCQVDSQVTMMFWYRQQPGQSLTLIATANQGSEATYESGFVIDKFPISRPNLTFSTLTVSNMSPEDSSIYLCSVEWQNYGYTFGSGTRLTVV.

This chain connects TRBV11-2 to TRBJ2-1; D gene unclear. This CDR3 contains 13 residues. The germline CDR1 and CDR2 sequences are SGHAT and FQNNGV. V gave up 2 bases and J gave up 13 bases, with 15 bases separating them. CDR3 sequence (DNA): TGTGCCAGCAGCTTAAGCCCCCGACAAGCCCAGTTCTTC. As protein: CASSLSPRQAQFF. Full variable domain (missing parts from reference TRBV11-2 and TRBJ2-1): EAGVAQSPRYKIIEKRQSVAFWCNPISGHATLYWYQQILGQGPKLLIQFQNNGVVDDSQLPKDRFSAERLKGVDSTLKIQPAKLEDSAVYLCASSLSPRQAQFFGPGTRLTVL.

This rearrangement joins TRBV7-9 to TRBJ2-1, with D tentatively TRBD2 (5 bases). Germline V gene lookup returns CDR1 SEHNR and CDR2 FQNEAQ (reference sequence). The CDR3 extends over 13 amino acids. V was pared by 5 bases and J by 7 bases, with 12 bases between. The CDR3 loop reads CASSRTSWNEQFF. In nucleotides, the CDR3 is TGTGCCAGCAGCCGAACTAGTTGGAATGAGCAGTTCTTC.

The chain carries TRBV28 and TRBJ2-7; tentative D call: TRBD2 (7 bases). Between the trimmed V and J ends, which lost 4 bases and 9 bases, there was a span of 16 bases. The CDR3 is 13 amino acids. Germline V gene data show CDR1 as MDHEN and CDR2 as SYDVKM. The CDR3 nucleotides are TGTGCCAGCAGTTCAGGGGAGGGGAGGGGGCAGTACTTC. Translation: CASSSGEGRGQYF.

The chain links TRBV7-9 to TRBJ1-4, with TRBD1 matching 9 bases. From germline, CDR1 is SEHNR and CDR2 FQNEAQ (reference sequence). Trimming removed 5 bases from V and 5 bases from J; junction bases left unmatched: 6. The CDR3 covers 15 residues. CDR3 sequence reads: CASSLGGTGNEKLFF. For the CDR3, the DNA is TGTGCCAGCAGCCTGGGCGGGACAGGGAATGAAAAACTGTTTTTT.

The sample holds a few counts of this clone. The chain couples TRBV2 to TRBJ2-3; 15 bases align to TRBD2. Trimming took 7 bases from V and 3 from J; bases not matched to a gene: 2. The CDR3 contains 15 residues. Germline lookup yields CDR1 SNHLY and CDR2 FYNNEI. The CDR3 DNA follows: TGTGCCAGCAATGGACTAGCGGGGGGGACAGATACGCAGTATTTT. Protein sequence: CASNGLAGGTDTQYF.

Only one count was recorded for this clone. The sample contains more than one DNA sequence encoding this CDR3. The gene calls are TRBV11-2 and TRBJ2-7; possible D gene TRBD2, 5 bases. This CDR3 has 14 residues. V was trimmed by 1 base and J by 2 bases, leaving 9 bases between them. Per germline, CDR1 SGHAT and CDR2 FQNNGV. In DNA form, the CDR3 reads TGTGCCAGCAGCTTAGGCGGGTCAACCTACGAGCAGTACTTC. Its protein product is CASSLGGSTYEQYF.

This chain links TRBV10-3 with TRBJ2-1, with D maybe TRBD1 (6 bases). The CDR3 runs 14 residues. CDR1 ENHRY and CDR2 SYGVKD come from the germline V gene. Trimming took 4 bases from V and 2 from J, leaving 9 bases between them. The CDR3 protein is CAISGRGAYNEQFF. DNA for the CDR3: TGTGCCATCAGTGGCAGGGGCGCCTACAATGAGCAGTTCTTC.

This clone appeared a single time. The chain carries TRBV19 and TRBJ1-1; no clear D gene. Germline-derived CDR1 and CDR2 are LNHDA and SQIVND (reference sequence). The CDR3 runs 15 residues. Between the trimmed V and J ends, which lost 6 bases and 3 bases, there was a span of 17 bases. The CDR3 here is CASSPEGGRYTEAFF. The DNA of the CDR3 is TGTGCCAGTAGCCCGGAGGGTGGACGGTACACTGAAGCTTTCTTT.

V gene TRBV4-1 combines with J gene TRBJ1-2; D is uncertain. V lost 4 bases to trimming and J lost 8 bases, with 14 bases between them. Germline values: CDR1 MGHRA, CDR2 YSYEKL. This CDR3 has 13 residues. This chain's CDR3 is CASSLIGLQGYTF. The DNA for the CDR3 is TGCGCCAGCAGCCTAATAGGACTGCAGGGCTACACCTTC.

The V call is TRBV7-9, the J call TRBJ2-3; TRBD1 matches 10 bases. Per the germline V gene, CDR1 is SEHNR and CDR2 is FQNEAQ (reference sequence). The trim removed 3 bases at V and 5 bases at J, leaving 8 bases unmatched. The CDR3 runs to 16 residues. In DNA form, the CDR3 reads TGTGCCAGCAGCTTCGGGACAGGGGTCCCTGTAGATACGCAGTATTTT. Amino acid sequence: CASSFGTGVPVDTQYF.

The rearrangement links TRBV7-8 to TRBJ1-6; perhaps TRBD1 as D (6 bases). CDR1 SGHVS and CDR2 FQNEAQ come from the germline V gene. There are 17 residues in the CDR3. Trimming cost V 4 bases and J 7 bases, with 20 bases left between them. As DNA, the CDR3 is TGTGCCAGCAGCTCACTACAGGGAATGTTTGTAAATTCACCCCTCCACTTT. Translating gives CASSSLQGMFVNSPLHF.

The V gene is TRBV6-1, the J gene TRBJ1-5; the D gene is possibly TRBD1 (5 bases). The CDR3 loop spans 14 amino acids. Germline lookup yields CDR1 MNHNS and CDR2 SASEGT. V lost 4 bases, J lost 7 bases, and 14 bases lay in between. The CDR3 here is CASSAGGNGQPQHF. The CDR3 region has the DNA TGTGCCAGCAGTGCCGGGGGTAACGGGCAGCCCCAGCATTTT.

CDR3 region: CASSQGGHHYEQYF. In nucleotides, the CDR3 is TGTGCCAGCAGCCAAGGAGGCCACCACTACGAGCAGTACTTC. The chain joins TRBV14 to TRBJ2-7; D unclear. The germline gives CDR1 SGHDN, CDR2 FVKESK. This CDR3 contains 14 residues. V dropped 1 base and J dropped 3 bases, with 10 bases sitting between them.

This chain uses TRBV5-1 with TRBJ2-5; 9 bases line up with TRBD1. V trimming: 4 bases; J trimming: 1 base; junction bases outside the gene matches: 5. This CDR3 has 15 residues. The germline gives CDR1 SGHRS, CDR2 YFSETQ. CDR3 DNA sequence: TGCGCCAGCAGCACCGGACAGGGGACCCAAGAGACCCAGTACTTC. Translation: CASSTGQGTQETQYF.

The rearrangement joins TRBV29-1 to TRBJ2-7, with TRBD2 identical over 7 bases. The CDR3 has 12 residues. J gave up 2 bases and V 5 bases, and 3 bases lay outside the gene matches. CDR1 is SQVTM and CDR2 is ANQGSEA in the germline V gene. The CDR3: CSVSSGAYEQYF. In DNA, the CDR3 is TGCAGCGTTTCTAGCGGTGCCTACGAGCAGTACTTC.

V usage is TRBV19 and J usage is TRBJ1-5; 9 nucleotides align to TRBD1. J was trimmed by 4 bases and V by 5 bases; bases with no gene match: 6. CDR1 is LNHDA, CDR2 SQIVND, per germline (reference sequence). The length of the CDR3 is 15 residues. The CDR3 region has the DNA TGTGCCAGTAGTCTCCAGGGACAGGGTAATCAGCCCCAGCATTTT. Translation gives CASSLQGQGNQPQHF.

This clone is a singleton in its sample. The rearrangement joins TRBV7-3 to TRBJ2-1; 8 bases map to TRBD2. Germline CDR1 is SGHTA and CDR2 is FQGTGA. Losses at the gene ends were 5 bases for V and 10 bases for J; bases not matched to a gene: 13. CDR3 length: 15 amino acids. CDR3 DNA sequence: TGTGCCAGCAGCCGCACGGGGGGGCCGGGGTACGAGCAGTTCTTC. It specifies CASSRTGGPGYEQFF.